This entry features one T cell receptor beta chain sequence. As yet, its antigen is unknown. Germline lookup yields CDR1 MNHEY and CDR2 SVGAGI. The CDR3 length is 14 residues. The trim removed 6 bases at V and 7 bases at J, leaving 8 bases unmatched. Assay used: immunoSEQ multiplex PCR; TCRdb lists only in-frame clones, some missing. The sample lists roughly 53,000 clones, about 90% occurring once. These data belong to a study of OX40 agonist ivuxolimab in advanced cancers. Findings of the study overall: Both CD4+ and CD8+ T cell populations in blood had undergone clonal expansion by week 6 at 0.1 to 3.0 mg/kg. Low clonal expansion, among the lowest seen, marked partial responders at 0.1-3.0 mg/kg. The authors did not determine the antigen specificity of the expanded peripheral T cells. Among T cells, CD8+ cells averaged more expanded clones than CD4+ cells.

This rearrangement joins TRBV6-5 to TRBJ1-4, with TRBD1 matching over 7 bases. This TCR derives from an adult with an advanced solid tumor such as melanoma, head and neck, liver or kidney cancer. The input for sequencing was CD4+ or CD8+ T cells sorted from blood, taken in a trial of the OX40 agonist ivuxolimab. The CDR3 here is CASRNRGGGEKLFF. CDR3 nucleotides: TGTGCCAGCAGGAACAGGGGTGGTGGTGAAAAACTGTTTTTT.